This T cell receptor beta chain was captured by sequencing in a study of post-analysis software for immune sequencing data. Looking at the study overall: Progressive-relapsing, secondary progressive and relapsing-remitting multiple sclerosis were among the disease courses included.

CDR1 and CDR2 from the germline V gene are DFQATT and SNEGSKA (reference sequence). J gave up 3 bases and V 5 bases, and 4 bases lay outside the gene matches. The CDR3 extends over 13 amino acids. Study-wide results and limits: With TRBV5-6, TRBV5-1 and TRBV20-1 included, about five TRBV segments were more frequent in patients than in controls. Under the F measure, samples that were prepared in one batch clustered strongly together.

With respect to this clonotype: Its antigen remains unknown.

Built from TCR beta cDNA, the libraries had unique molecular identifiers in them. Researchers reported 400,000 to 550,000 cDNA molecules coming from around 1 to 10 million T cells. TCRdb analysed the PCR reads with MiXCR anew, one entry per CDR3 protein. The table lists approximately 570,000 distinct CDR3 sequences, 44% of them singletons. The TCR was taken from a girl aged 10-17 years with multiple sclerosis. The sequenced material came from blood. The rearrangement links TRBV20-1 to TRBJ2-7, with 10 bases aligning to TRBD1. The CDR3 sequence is CSAARDRGYEQYF. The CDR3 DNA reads TGCAGTGCTGCCCGGGACAGGGGCTACGAGCAGTACTTC.